A selection of T cell receptor beta chains follows, all from one sample in a study of blood T cell repertoires in COVID-19. Data came from immunoSEQ multiplex PCR; TCRdb stores just in-frame clones and leaves some out. Of some 220,000 clones listed, 75% to 85% are singletons. The sequencing input was peripheral blood. Source of these receptors: a woman in her seventies with COVID-19, enrolled during active disease. Each CDR3 is given with its conserved first and last residue. Fields, in order: CDR3 DNA, CDR3 protein, D gene, J gene, clone size, V gene. D genes are given only for firm matches. Clone size is given for some rows only: seen once, a few or many times, or a class if the clone is expanded.

DNA: TGCAGCGTTGAGAAGACAGGGTTATCGTTCTTC
CDR3: CSVEKTGLSFF
D: TRBD1
J: TRBJ2-1
size: NA
V: TRBV29-1

DNA: TGTGCCAGCAGCTTAGGGAGGCTGGACGTGGGGGCAAACATTCAGTACTTC
CDR3: CASSLGRLDVGANIQYF
D: NA
J: TRBJ2-4
size: NA
V: TRBV7-2

DNA: TGTGCCAGCAGCGCACGCGGGAGGGCCTCAGGGAATGAGCAGTTCTTC
CDR3: CASSARGRASGNEQFF
D: TRBD2
J: TRBJ2-1
size: NA
V: TRBV9

DNA: TGTGCCAGTAGTGGGACTAGCGGGAGTATCTCCGGGGAGCTGTTTTTT
CDR3: CASSGTSGSISGELFF
D: TRBD2
J: TRBJ2-2
size: NA
V: TRBV19

DNA: TGTGCCAGCAGGAAGGACAGGGAGTATCAGCCCCAGCATTTT
CDR3: CASRKDREYQPQHF
D: TRBD1
J: TRBJ1-5
size: NA
V: TRBV2

DNA: TGCGCCAGCAGCCAAGAATATGATTGGACAGAAGCTAATCAGCCCCAGCATTTT
CDR3: CASSQEYDWTEANQPQHF
D: NA
J: TRBJ1-5
size: NA
V: TRBV4-3

DNA: TGTGCCAGTAGCCCTCTAGGTAGCGGTTACGAGCAGTACTTC
CDR3: CASSPLGSGYEQYF
D: NA
J: TRBJ2-7
size: few
V: TRBV19

DNA: TGTGCCATCAGTGAGGGGGCGATCGGCTATAATTCACCCCTCCACTTT
CDR3: CAISEGAIGYNSPLHF
D: NA
J: TRBJ1-6
size: few
V: TRBV10-3

DNA: TGTGCCAGCAGCGTAGAGACTAGCGGGAGTAACACCGGGGAGCTGTTTTTT
CDR3: CASSVETSGSNTGELFF
D: TRBD2
J: TRBJ2-2
size: NA
V: TRBV9

DNA: TGTGCCAGCAGTTTACACTTCCCGTCGGGCTACACCTTC
CDR3: CASSLHFPSGYTF
D: NA
J: TRBJ1-2
size: once
V: TRBV28

DNA: TGCAGCGTTGCTCTTGACCAAGAGACCCAGTACTTC
CDR3: CSVALDQETQYF
D: NA
J: TRBJ2-5
size: NA
V: TRBV29-1

DNA: TGTGCCAGCAGTTATGTTCCGGGAATTGAGCAGTTCTTC
CDR3: CASSYVPGIEQFF
D: NA
J: TRBJ2-1
size: NA
V: TRBV6-5

DNA: TGTGCCAGCAGCTTAGGAGGGCCGGGCACAGATACGCAGTATTTT
CDR3: CASSLGGPGTDTQYF
D: NA
J: TRBJ2-3
size: NA
V: TRBV11-2

DNA: TGTGCCAGCTCACCGCCGGGACAGGGGGCGCGGGGCAATCAGCCCCAGCATTTT
CDR3: CASSPPGQGARGNQPQHF
D: TRBD1
J: TRBJ1-5
size: NA
V: TRBV18

DNA: TGTGCCAGCAGCCCCGGTGGACAGATACTCTATGGCTACACCTTC
CDR3: CASSPGGQILYGYTF
D: NA
J: TRBJ1-2
size: once
V: TRBV11-3

DNA: TGTGCCAGTAGTATGACAGCAAACACTGAAGCTTTCTTT
CDR3: CASSMTANTEAFF
D: NA
J: TRBJ1-1
size: NA
V: TRBV19

DNA: TGCGCCAGCAGCCCGGGACAGGGCTTGGGCCCTAATCCGGGGGCCAACGTCCTGACTTTC
CDR3: CASSPGQGLGPNPGANVLTF
D: TRBD1
J: TRBJ2-6
size: NA
V: TRBV5-1

DNA: TGTGCCAGCAGCCTTGCATGTCATGATCGGACAGGGGTCTATGGCTACACCTTC
CDR3: CASSLACHDRTGVYGYTF
D: TRBD1
J: TRBJ1-2
size: few
V: TRBV3-1/TRBV3-2

DNA: TGTGCCAGCAGCAAAGACCCTCCCGGGACACCGAATAGCAATCAGCCCCAGCATTTT
CDR3: CASSKDPPGTPNSNQPQHF
D: NA
J: TRBJ1-5
size: NA
V: TRBV21-1

DNA: TGTGCCAGCAGCCCCCCTCTCACCCAGGGGGTGGAAAAACTGTTTTTT
CDR3: CASSPPLTQGVEKLFF
D: TRBD1
J: TRBJ1-4
size: NA
V: TRBV7-9

DNA: TGTGCCAGCAGCTTATTACAGAGCCACTCTGGAAACACCATATATTTT
CDR3: CASSLLQSHSGNTIYF
D: NA
J: TRBJ1-3
size: once
V: TRBV11-2

DNA: TGTGCCAGCTCACCGCGGGTGGCGGGGCAACTTGGTGAAAAACTGTTTTTT
CDR3: CASSPRVAGQLGEKLFF
D: NA
J: TRBJ1-4
size: NA
V: TRBV18

DNA: TGTGCCAGCAGCGTAGCAGGACAGCTTCCTTACAATAATTCACCCCTCCACTTT
CDR3: CASSVAGQLPYNNSPLHF
D: NA
J: TRBJ1-6
size: NA
V: TRBV9

DNA: TGTGCCAGCAGCTTGGCTACACAGGGGGTGACCGGGGAGCTGTTTTTT
CDR3: CASSLATQGVTGELFF
D: TRBD1
J: TRBJ2-2
size: NA
V: TRBV5-6

DNA: TGTGCCAGCAGCTTAGCGACAGGGTTGGAGGAGCCCCAGCATTTT
CDR3: CASSLATGLEEPQHF
D: TRBD1
J: TRBJ1-5
size: NA
V: TRBV7-9

DNA: TGTGCCAGTAGTATGACAGGGACAGGGGGAGACACTGAAGCTTTCTTT
CDR3: CASSMTGTGGDTEAFF
D: TRBD1
J: TRBJ1-1
size: NA
V: TRBV19

DNA: TGCAGCGTTGAACGCCAGGGGCCTGAAGCTTTCTTT
CDR3: CSVERQGPEAFF
D: NA
J: TRBJ1-1
size: NA
V: TRBV29-1

DNA: TGTGCCAGCAGTCGGACAGAACCCTCCAACGAGCAGTACTTC
CDR3: CASSRTEPSNEQYF
D: NA
J: TRBJ2-7
size: NA
V: TRBV2

DNA: TGTGCCAGCATCCCTTCGACAGGTCGCTCTGGAAACACCATATATTTT
CDR3: CASIPSTGRSGNTIYF
D: NA
J: TRBJ1-3
size: NA
V: TRBV21-1

DNA: TGTGCCAGCATACTCGACATAGCCTACGAGCAGTACTTC
CDR3: CASILDIAYEQYF
D: NA
J: TRBJ2-7
size: once
V: TRBV27

DNA: TGCGCCAGCAGCTTGGCAAGGCGGGGCCAAGAGACCCAGTACTTC
CDR3: CASSLARRGQETQYF
D: NA
J: TRBJ2-5
size: few
V: TRBV5-1

DNA: TGTGCCAGCAAGTTGGTACTGCCCGGGGAGCTGTTTTTT
CDR3: CASKLVLPGELFF
D: NA
J: TRBJ2-2
size: NA
V: TRBV6-5

DNA: TGTGCCAGCAGCTGGGGACAGGGGACTATGAACACTGAAGCTTTCTTT
CDR3: CASSWGQGTMNTEAFF
D: TRBD1
J: TRBJ1-1
size: NA
V: TRBV5-4

DNA: TGTGCCAGCAGCCAAGTGCGGGGGCCCGGTTCCCATGGCTACACCTTC
CDR3: CASSQVRGPGSHGYTF
D: NA
J: TRBJ1-2
size: NA
V: TRBV14

DNA: TGCAGTGCTAGTCGGCGTACAGGGGTTAATAGCAATCAGCCCCAGCATTTT
CDR3: CSASRRTGVNSNQPQHF
D: TRBD1
J: TRBJ1-5
size: NA
V: TRBV20-1

DNA: TGCGCCAGCAGCCGGATGATCGGACAGGTCCACGGGGAGCTGTTTTTT
CDR3: CASSRMIGQVHGELFF
D: TRBD1
J: TRBJ2-2
size: NA
V: TRBV4-3

DNA: TGTGCCAGCAGCTTTGGTTGGCAGGGGTATAGCAATCAGCCCCAGCATTTT
CDR3: CASSFGWQGYSNQPQHF
D: NA
J: TRBJ1-5
size: NA
V: TRBV5-6

DNA: TGTGCCAGCAGCGGGGGGGACAGGCCAACCTACGAGCAGTACTTC
CDR3: CASSGGDRPTYEQYF
D: NA
J: TRBJ2-7
size: NA
V: TRBV7-2

DNA: TGTGCCAGCAGCCAAGACGACAGGGGGCGGAATGGCTACACCTTC
CDR3: CASSQDDRGRNGYTF
D: TRBD1
J: TRBJ1-2
size: NA
V: TRBV14

DNA: TGTGCCACCAGCACCCAGGTGGGGGGGAACACTGAAGCTTTCTTT
CDR3: CATSTQVGGNTEAFF
D: NA
J: TRBJ1-1
size: NA
V: TRBV15

DNA: TGTGCCAGCACCCCGGGACATCCCTACGAGCAGTACTTC
CDR3: CASTPGHPYEQYF
D: NA
J: TRBJ2-7
size: NA
V: TRBV6-5

DNA: TGTGCCACCAGTGAGGACCCGGGGGGCTACACCTTC
CDR3: CATSEDPGGYTF
D: NA
J: TRBJ1-2
size: NA
V: TRBV24-1

DNA: TGCGCCAGCACAATTCGCGGGGCTGATGGCTACACCTTC
CDR3: CASTIRGADGYTF
D: NA
J: TRBJ1-2
size: NA
V: TRBV5-1

DNA: TGCGCCAGCAGCTACCTAAGTACTAGCGGAGTTTACAATGAGCAGTTCTTC
CDR3: CASSYLSTSGVYNEQFF
D: TRBD2
J: TRBJ2-1
size: NA
V: TRBV5-1

DNA: TGTGCCTGGAGTGCCGACTCCACCGGGGAGCTGTTTTTT
CDR3: CAWSADSTGELFF
D: NA
J: TRBJ2-2
size: NA
V: TRBV30

DNA: TGTGCCAGTAATCGAGAGGGGGCCACAGATACGCAGTATTTT
CDR3: CASNREGATDTQYF
D: TRBD1
J: TRBJ2-3
size: NA
V: TRBV19

DNA: TGTGCCAGCAGTCTAACAGGGGCGATCTACAATGAGCAGTTCTTC
CDR3: CASSLTGAIYNEQFF
D: TRBD1
J: TRBJ2-1
size: NA
V: TRBV5-4

DNA: TGTGCCAGCACTTTACAGGGTTCCGGGGAGCTGTTTTTT
CDR3: CASTLQGSGELFF
D: NA
J: TRBJ2-2
size: NA
V: TRBV18

DNA: TGTGCCAGCAGCGTAGGTGGCGGGAGGTACTACGAGCAGTACTTC
CDR3: CASSVGGGRYYEQYF
D: TRBD2
J: TRBJ2-7
size: NA
V: TRBV9

DNA: TGTGCCAGCAGCTTACCTAGCGACTACAATGAGCAGTTCTTC
CDR3: CASSLPSDYNEQFF
D: NA
J: TRBJ2-1
size: NA
V: TRBV7-2

DNA: TGTGCCAGCAGCCGGACAGGGGCGAGCGGCTACACCTTC
CDR3: CASSRTGASGYTF
D: TRBD1
J: TRBJ1-2
size: once
V: TRBV12-3/TRBV12-4

DNA: TGTGCCAGCAACGGAGTGGGGGCCCGCACAGATACGCAGTATTTT
CDR3: CASNGVGARTDTQYF
D: NA
J: TRBJ2-3
size: NA
V: TRBV2

DNA: TGTGCCAGCAGCTTGGGACTAGCGCTTGGAGATACGCAGTATTTT
CDR3: CASSLGLALGDTQYF
D: TRBD2
J: TRBJ2-3
size: NA
V: TRBV11-2

DNA: TGTGCCAGCAGTCCCTCTCCAGGGGTGGCCCTAAAAGAGACCCAGTACTTC
CDR3: CASSPSPGVALKETQYF
D: NA
J: TRBJ2-5
size: NA
V: TRBV25-1

DNA: TGTGCCAGTAGTATGCCCCGCGGGGGCGCCGGTTACGAGCAGTACTTC
CDR3: CASSMPRGGAGYEQYF
D: NA
J: TRBJ2-7
size: NA
V: TRBV19